This is a list of T cell receptor beta chains from one sample in a study of breast tumors, draining lymph nodes, adjacent tissues. TCRdb recomputed calls from the multiplex PCR reads with MiXCR, one row per CDR3 protein. The profile shows approximately 300,000 distinct CDR3 sequences, around 30% of them singletons. Sequences were obtained from axillary lymph node tissue. The receptors derive from a female donor with breast cancer. Some clones in this sample may be carry-over from other donors' samples. CDR3s include the opening cysteine and the closing phenylalanine or tryptophan. D genes are given only for firm matches. Only some rows state a clone size, as once, few, many or a class for expanded clones.

>-|TRBV9|TRBJ2-1|many
TGTGCCAGCAGCGTAAGTGGTACCCTTTACAATGAGCAGTTCTTC
CASSVSGTLYNEQFF
>-|TRBV4-1|TRBJ2-4|few
TGCGCCAGCAGCCCGGACAGAGTGAGTAACATTCAGTACTTC
CASSPDRVSNIQYF
>-|TRBV24-1|TRBJ2-3|many
TGTGCCACCAGTGATGGGGTAGCGGCTAGCACAGATACGCAGTATTTT
CATSDGVAASTDTQYF
>-|TRBV19|TRBJ1-5|many
TGTGCCAGTAGTATGGCGGGGTCAGGGCATCAGCCCCAGCATTTT
CASSMAGSGHQPQHF
>TRBD1|TRBV20-1|TRBJ2-1|-
TGCAGTGCCTTTCCCCTAACAGGGGTCGGTGAGCAGTTCTTC
CSAFPLTGVGEQFF
>TRBD1|TRBV5-8|TRBJ2-7|many
TGTGCCAGCAGCTCGGCGGGGACAGGTGTGGGAGAGCAGTACTTC
CASSSAGTGVGEQYF
>TRBD1|TRBV2|TRBJ1-5|many
TGTGCCAGCAGTGAAGGCGCGGGACAGCAAAATCAGCCCCAGCATTTT
CASSEGAGQQNQPQHF
>TRBD1|TRBV29-1|TRBJ1-1|-
TGCAGCGTTGAAGATCGGACAGGGGGCACTGAAGCTTTCTTT
CSVEDRTGGTEAFF
>-|TRBV20-1|TRBJ2-3|once
TGCAGTGCTCCACGGGCGTACAATGAGCCGTATTTT
CSAPRAYNEPYF
>-|TRBV12-3/TRBV12-4|TRBJ1-3|-
TGTGCCAGCAGATACGAGAACTCTGGAGGCACCATATATTTT
CASRYENSGGTIYF
>TRBD2|TRBV15|TRBJ2-1|many
TGTGCCACCAGCAGAGATCTAGCGGGAGTCAATGAGCAGTTCTTC
CATSRDLAGVNEQFF
>TRBD2|TRBV7-3|TRBJ2-1|-
TGTGCCAGCAGACCTGGGACTAGCGGGAGGGTTGAGCAGTTCTTC
CASRPGTSGRVEQFF
>-|TRBV27|TRBJ1-2|-
TGTGCCAGCAGGCCGGGACGGGGTGGCTACACCTTC
CASRPGRGGYTF
>-|TRBV30|TRBJ2-7|few
TGTGCCTGGGCCCCCATATTATGGGCCTCCTACGAGCAGTACTTC
CAWAPILWASYEQYF
>-|TRBV5-5|TRBJ1-2|many
TGTGCCAGCAGCTTGGACGCAGGCCAGAACTATGGCTACACCTTC
CASSLDAGQNYGYTF
>TRBD2|TRBV9|TRBJ2-3|once
TGTGCCAGCAGCCCGGGACTAGCGGGGTACACAGATACGCAGTGTTTT
CASSPGLAGYTDTQCF
>-|TRBV12-3/TRBV12-4|TRBJ1-2|many
TGTGCCAGCAGTCCGTACGACTCGGGGGCTGGCTACACCTTC
CASSPYDSGAGYTF
>TRBD2|TRBV14|TRBJ2-7|many
TGTGCCAGCAGCCAAGCAGGCGGGAGGGCCTACGAGCAGTACTTC
CASSQAGGRAYEQYF
>TRBD1|TRBV29-1|TRBJ1-4|-
TGCAGCGCCCGGACAGGGAGTCCTAATGAAAAACTGTTTTTT
CSARTGSPNEKLFF
>-|TRBV30|TRBJ1-2|-
TGTGCCTGGAGGACGGCAGGCAGTTGGCTTAACTATGGCTACACCTTC
CAWRTAGSWLNYGYTF
>TRBD1|TRBV25-1|TRBJ1-5|-
TGTGCCAGCAGCGTAACTCAGGGGGCTGATCAGCCCCAGCATTTT
CASSVTQGADQPQHF
>-|TRBV12-3/TRBV12-4|TRBJ1-4|many
TGTGCCAGCAGAAATCAGACCTATGAAAAACTGTTTTTT
CASRNQTYEKLFF
>-|TRBV20-1|TRBJ1-5|many
TGCAGTGCCCTGGGACAACTGGGGGGCAATCAGCCCCAGCATTTT
CSALGQLGGNQPQHF
>-|TRBV6-5|TRBJ2-7|-
TGTGCCAGCAGTCACTCGAGTTCAGGGAGAGTCTACGAGCAGTACTTC
CASSHSSSGRVYEQYF
>-|TRBV5-1|TRBJ2-5|many
TGCGCCAGCACCCAACGGGGAGGTAAAGAGACCCAGTACTTC
CASTQRGGKETQYF
>TRBD1|TRBV5-4|TRBJ1-1|few
TGTGCCAGCAGTTCCCGGGACAGGGCATCTGAAGCTTTCTTT
CASSSRDRASEAFF